The 7 T cell receptor beta chains listed next were all sequenced from one sample in a study of Graves' ophthalmopathy and Graves' hyperthyroidism. RNA transcripts provided the template for amplifying TCR beta CDR3 regions. Second-round multiplex PCR came after first-round RT-PCR with HTBI primers. Each CDR3 protein is one row after TCRdb ran MiXCR on the multiplex PCR reads. The sample shows 220,000 or so distinct CDR3 sequences, about a fifth of them seen only once. Material for sequencing was peripheral blood. The receptor source for this set is a woman aged 45-65 years with Graves' ophthalmopathy.

This clonotype was detected ten times or more. J is TRBJ2-7 and V is TRBV6-5; 11 bases match TRBD1. Germline V lookup: CDR1 MNHEY, CDR2 SVGAGI. The CDR3 has 16 residues. V shed 5 bases and J 6 bases; nucleotides not matched to a gene: 12. The CDR3 sequence: CASSPLAGTGGSEQYF. In DNA, the CDR3 is TGTGCCAGCAGTCCACTTGCCGGGACAGGGGGGTCCGAGCAGTACTTC.

This clonotype has a count of ten or more. The chain links TRBV27 to TRBJ2-7; D perhaps matches TRBD2 (5 bases). Per the germline V gene, CDR1 is MNHEY and CDR2 is SMNVEV (reference sequence). Trimming cost V 8 bases and J 7 bases, with 15 bases left between them. CDR3 size: 12 residues. The CDR3 loop is CASAGGVREQYF. CDR3 coding DNA: TGTGCCAGCGCCGGAGGCGTACGAGAGCAGTACTTC.

This clonotype was detected ten times or more. The chain combines TRBV5-1 with TRBJ2-7; perhaps TRBD1 as D (5 bases). This CDR3 has 16 amino acids. V was trimmed by 3 bases and J by 2 bases, leaving 18 bases between them. The germline V gene has CDR1 SGHRS and CDR2 YFSETQ. As DNA, the CDR3 is TGCGCCAGCAGCTCCCGGCCGACAGTTGAACCCTACGAGCAGTACTTC. It encodes CASSSRPTVEPYEQYF.

The chain carries TRBV18 and TRBJ2-7; D remains unclear. Germline assignment: CDR1 KGHSH and CDR2 LQKENI. The CDR3 totals 14 residues. Trimming removed 4 bases from V and 6 bases from J, with 16 bases in between. The chain's CDR3 is CASSLEYGRSEQYF. CDR3 bases: TGTGCCAGCTCACTAGAATACGGGCGGAGCGAGCAGTACTTC. The variable domain in full, completed from reference TRBV18 and TRBJ2-7, reads NAGVMQNPRHLVRRRGQEARLRCSPMKGHSHVYWYRQLPEEGLKFMVYLQKENIIDESGMPKERFSAEFPKEGPSILRIQQVVRGDSAAYFCASSLEYGRSEQYFGPGTRLTVT.

This clonotype was picked up a small number of times. V is TRBV3-1 and J is TRBJ2-5, with D possibly matching TRBD2 (6 bases). Germline loops: CDR1 LGHDT, CDR2 YNNKEL (reference sequence). The CDR3 spans 15 residues. Trimming removed 0 bases from V and 5 bases from J, with 13 bases in between. The CDR3: CASSQDSGVLETQYF. Written as DNA, the CDR3 is TGTGCCAGCAGCCAAGATTCGGGGGTTTTGGAGACCCAGTACTTC.

Many counts were recorded for this clonotype. The chain employs TRBV7-2 and TRBJ2-2; tentatively, D is TRBD2 (5 bases). CDR3 size: 14 residues. Deletions cut 10 bases from V and 0 bases from J, with 12 bases between. Germline-derived CDR1 and CDR2 are SGHTA and FQGNSA. CDR3 DNA sequence: TGTGCCACCCAACTAGATACGAACACCGGGGAGCTGTTTTTT. Its translation is CATQLDTNTGELFF.

This clonotype was seen at least ten times. V usage is TRBV29-1 and J usage is TRBJ2-7; D possibly corresponds to TRBD2 (6 bases). CDR1 and CDR2 from the germline V gene are SQVTM and ANQGSEA. The CDR3 is made up of 13 amino acids. Between the trimmed V and J ends, which lost 0 bases and 7 bases, there was a span of 13 bases. The CDR3 reads CSVEDDMEGEQYF. Written as DNA, the CDR3 is TGCAGCGTTGAAGACGACATGGAGGGGGAGCAGTACTTC.